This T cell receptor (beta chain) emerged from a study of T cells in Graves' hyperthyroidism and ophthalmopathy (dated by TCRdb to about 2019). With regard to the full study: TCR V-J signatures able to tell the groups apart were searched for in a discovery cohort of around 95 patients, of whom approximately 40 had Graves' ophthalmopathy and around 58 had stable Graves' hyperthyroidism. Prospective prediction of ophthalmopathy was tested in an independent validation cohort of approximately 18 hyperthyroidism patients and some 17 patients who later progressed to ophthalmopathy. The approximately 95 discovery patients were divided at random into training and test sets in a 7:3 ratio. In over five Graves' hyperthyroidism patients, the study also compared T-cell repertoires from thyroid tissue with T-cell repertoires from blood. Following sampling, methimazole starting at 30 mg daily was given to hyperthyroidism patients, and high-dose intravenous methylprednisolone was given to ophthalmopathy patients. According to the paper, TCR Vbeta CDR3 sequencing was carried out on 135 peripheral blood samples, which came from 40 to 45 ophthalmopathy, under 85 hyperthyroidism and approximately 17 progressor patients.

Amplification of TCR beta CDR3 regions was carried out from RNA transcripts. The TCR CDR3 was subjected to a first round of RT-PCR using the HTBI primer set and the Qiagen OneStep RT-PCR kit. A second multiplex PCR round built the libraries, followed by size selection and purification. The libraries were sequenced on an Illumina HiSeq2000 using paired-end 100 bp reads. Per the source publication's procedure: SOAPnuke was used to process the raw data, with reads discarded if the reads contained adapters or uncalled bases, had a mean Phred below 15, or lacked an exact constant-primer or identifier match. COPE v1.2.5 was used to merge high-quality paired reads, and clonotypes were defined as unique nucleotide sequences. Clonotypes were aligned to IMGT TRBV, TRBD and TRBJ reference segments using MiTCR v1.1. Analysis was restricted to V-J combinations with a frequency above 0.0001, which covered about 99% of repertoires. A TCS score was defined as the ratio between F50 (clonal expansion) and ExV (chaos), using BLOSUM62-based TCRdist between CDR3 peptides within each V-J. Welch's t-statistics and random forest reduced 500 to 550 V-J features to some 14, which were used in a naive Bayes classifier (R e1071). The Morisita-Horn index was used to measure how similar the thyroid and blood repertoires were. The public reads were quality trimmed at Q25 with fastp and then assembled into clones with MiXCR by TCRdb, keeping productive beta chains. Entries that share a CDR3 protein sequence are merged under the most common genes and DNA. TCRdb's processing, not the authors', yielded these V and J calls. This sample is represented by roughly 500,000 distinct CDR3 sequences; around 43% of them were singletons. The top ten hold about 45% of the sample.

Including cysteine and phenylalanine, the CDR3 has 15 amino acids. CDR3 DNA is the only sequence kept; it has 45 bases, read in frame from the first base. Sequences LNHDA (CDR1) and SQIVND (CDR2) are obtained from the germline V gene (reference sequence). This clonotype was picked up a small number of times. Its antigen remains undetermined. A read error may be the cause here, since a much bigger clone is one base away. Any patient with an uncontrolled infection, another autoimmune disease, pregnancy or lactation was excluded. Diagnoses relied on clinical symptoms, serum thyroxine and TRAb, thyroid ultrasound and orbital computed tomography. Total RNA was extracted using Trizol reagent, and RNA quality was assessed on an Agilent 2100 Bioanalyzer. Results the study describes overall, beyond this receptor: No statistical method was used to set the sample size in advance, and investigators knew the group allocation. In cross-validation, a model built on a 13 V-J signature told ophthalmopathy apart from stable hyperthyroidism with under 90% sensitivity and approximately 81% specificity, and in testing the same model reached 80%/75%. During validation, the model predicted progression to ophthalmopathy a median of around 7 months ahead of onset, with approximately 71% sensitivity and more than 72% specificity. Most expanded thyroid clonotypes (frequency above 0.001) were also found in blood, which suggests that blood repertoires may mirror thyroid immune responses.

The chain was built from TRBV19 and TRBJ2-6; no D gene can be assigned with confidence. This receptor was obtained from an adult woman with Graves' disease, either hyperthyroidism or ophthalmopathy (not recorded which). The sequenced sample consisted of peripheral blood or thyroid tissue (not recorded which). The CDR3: CTSTAVHSGANVLTF. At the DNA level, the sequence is TGTACCAGTACCGCGGTTCATTCTGGGGCCAACGTCCTGACTTTC.